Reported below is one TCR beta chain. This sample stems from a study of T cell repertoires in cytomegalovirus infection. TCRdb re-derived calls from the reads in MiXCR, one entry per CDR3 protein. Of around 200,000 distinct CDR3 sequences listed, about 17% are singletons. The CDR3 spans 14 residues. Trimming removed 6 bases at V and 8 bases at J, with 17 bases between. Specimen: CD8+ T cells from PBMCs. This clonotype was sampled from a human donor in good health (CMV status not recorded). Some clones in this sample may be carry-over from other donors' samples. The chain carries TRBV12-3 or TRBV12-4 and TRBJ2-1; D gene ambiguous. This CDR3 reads CASSRTLGIHEQFF. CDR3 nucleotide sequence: TGTGCCAGCAGCCGTACATTGGGGATCCATGAGCAGTTCTTC.